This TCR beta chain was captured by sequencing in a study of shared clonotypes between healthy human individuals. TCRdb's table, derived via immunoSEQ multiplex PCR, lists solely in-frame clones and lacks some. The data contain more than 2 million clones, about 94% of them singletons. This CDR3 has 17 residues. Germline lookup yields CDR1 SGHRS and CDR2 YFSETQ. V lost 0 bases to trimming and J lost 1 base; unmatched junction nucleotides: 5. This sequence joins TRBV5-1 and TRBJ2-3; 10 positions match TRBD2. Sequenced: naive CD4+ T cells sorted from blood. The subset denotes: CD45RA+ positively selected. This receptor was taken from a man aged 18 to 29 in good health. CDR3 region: CASSLAGLAGGTDTQYF. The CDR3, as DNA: TGCGCCAGCAGCTTGGCCGGGCTAGCGGGGGGCACAGATACGCAGTATTTT.